This T cell receptor beta chain was sequenced for a study of blood T cells in healthy people across ages. Notes on the study in general: Naive CD4+ cells and diversity were both higher in long-lived donors than in aged donors.

Alongside a J-beta primer mix, a sample-barcoded 5' primer served in a second PCR lasting about 7 to 11 cycles. Via MiXCR, TCRdb re-called the 5' RACE reads, giving one row per CDR3 protein. This sample has roughly 790,000 distinct CDR3 sequences; 40% to 45% occur once, and the top ten carry 20% to 25%. On this clonotype itself: Its antigen is unknown.

V was cut by 6 bases and J by 0 bases, with 15 bases left in between. Per the germline V gene, CDR1 is MDHEN and CDR2 is SYDVKM. The CDR3 has 16 residues. The chain uses TRBV28 and TRBJ2-1; the D gene is possibly TRBD2 (5 bases). Sequencing was carried out using blood. This TCR derives from a woman aged 55 to 70 in good health. Here the CDR3 DNA reads TGTGCCAGCAGAACAAAGAGGGTCCTCTCCTACAATGAGCAGTTCTTC. It is translated as CASRTKRVLSYNEQFF. Drawing the rest from reference TRBV28 and TRBJ2-1, the complete variable domain is DVKVTQSSRYLVKRTGEKVFLECVQDMDHENMFWYRQDPGLGLRLIYFSYDVKMKEKGDIPEGYSVSREKKERFSLILESASTNQTSMYLCASRTKRVLSYNEQFFGPGTRLTVL.